Following are 9 T cell receptor beta chains from one sample sequenced in a study of T cell repertoires in cytomegalovirus infection. MiXCR was run by TCRdb on the reads, yielding one entry per CDR3 protein. Here the sample spans 250,000 or so distinct CDR3 sequences, about 18% being singletons. Sequencing was done on a sample of CD8+ T cells from PBMCs. The origin of the receptors is a human donor in good health (CMV status not recorded). Some clones in this sample may be carry-over from other donors' samples.

This clonotype came up many times. The genes are TRBV7-8 and TRBJ2-5, with TRBD2 as a possible D gene (6 bases). CDR3 size: 15 residues. V was cut by 3 bases and J by 3 bases, with 14 bases left in between. Germline V gene sequence: CDR1 SGHVS, CDR2 FQNEAQ. In DNA form, the CDR3 reads TGTGCCAGCAGCTTCCCCGGGACTTCCGAAGAGACCCAGTACTTC. Its translation is CASSFPGTSEETQYF.

This clonotype appeared many times. The chain uses TRBV7-9 and TRBJ2-1; D is unclear. The CDR3 is made up of 14 amino acids. Germline assignment: CDR1 SEHNR and CDR2 FQNEAQ (reference sequence). V shed 3 bases and J shed 6 bases, with 12 bases lying between them. The CDR3 sequence is CASSFLPGGNEQFF. CDR3 bases: TGTGCCAGCAGCTTTCTCCCCGGTGGCAATGAGCAGTTCTTC.

This clonotype was seen only a few times. V gene TRBV27 combines with J gene TRBJ2-2; D ambiguous. This CDR3 is built from 14 residues. From germline, CDR1 is MNHEY and CDR2 SMNVEV (reference sequence). V was cut by 1 base and J by 2 bases, with 5 bases left in between. CDR3 sequence reads: CASSLFSNTGELFF. CDR3 nucleotides: TGTGCCAGCAGTTTATTTAGCAACACCGGGGAGCTGTTTTTT.

This clonotype was counted ten times or more. CDR3 loop: CASSKYKQGYGANVLTF. CDR3 coding DNA: TGTGCCAGCAGCAAATATAAACAGGGCTATGGGGCCAACGTCCTGACTTTC. The V call is TRBV7-8, the J call TRBJ2-6, with D perhaps matching TRBD1 (6 bases). The CDR3 contains 17 residues. Trimming left V 5 bases short and J 3 bases short, with 17 bases between. Germline V gene data show CDR1 as SGHVS and CDR2 as FQNEAQ.

This clonotype was seen a few times. V and J are TRBV6-6 and TRBJ2-6; no clear D gene. The CDR3 consists of 16 residues. Per germline, CDR1 MNHNY and CDR2 SVGAGI (reference sequence). The germline V and J ends were trimmed by 5 bases and 0 bases, with 11 bases remaining between them. In DNA, the CDR3 is TGTGCCAGCAGTGATGGTGTCGGCTCTGGGGCCAACGTCCTGACTTTC. Translation: CASSDGVGSGANVLTF.

Note on this clonotype: A much larger clone lies a single base off, so this may be a read error. The V and J genes are TRBV7-8 and TRBJ2-7; D is unresolved. Germline CDR1 is SGHVS and CDR2 is FQNEAQ. This CDR3 spans 12 amino acids. In DNA form, the CDR3 reads TGTGCCAGCAGAAACAGCTTCTACGAGCCGTACTTC. It specifies CASRNSFYEPYF.

The chain carries TRBV5-6 and TRBJ2-2, with 8 bases identical to TRBD1. CDR3 length: 17 amino acids. CDR1 and CDR2 (germline): SGHDT, YYEEEE. The V and J ends lost 2 bases and 2 bases, in that order; junction bases with no gene match: 8. CDR3 in amino acids: CASSFGTGLYNTGELFF. The CDR3 DNA reads as TGTGCCAGCAGCTTTGGGACAGGCCTCTACAACACCGGGGAGCTGTTTTTT.

This clonotype was observed at least ten times. The chain combines TRBV28 with TRBJ1-1; D may be TRBD1 (5 bases). The CDR3 covers 17 residues. The germline gives CDR1 MDHEN, CDR2 SYDVKM. Trimming stripped 2 bases from V and 6 bases from J, with 22 bases between. CDR3: CASSLEYLVTGGSEAFF. The CDR3, as DNA: TGTGCCAGCAGTTTAGAGTATCTTGTAACAGGCGGGTCTGAAGCTTTCTTT.

The gene calls are TRBV7-6 and TRBJ2-3; D gene uncertain. This CDR3 has 15 residues. Deletions cut 5 bases from V and 2 bases from J, with 14 bases between. CDR1 and CDR2 from the germline V gene are SGHVS and FNYEAQ. CDR3 region: CASSPVAAYTDTQYF. In nucleotides, the CDR3 is TGTGCCAGCAGCCCGGTGGCAGCCTACACAGATACGCAGTATTTT. The complete variable domain, with remaining parts taken from reference TRBV7-6 and TRBJ2-3, reads GAGVSQSPRYKVTKRGQDVALRCDPISGHVSLYWYRQALGQGPEFLTYFNYEAQQDKSGLPNDRFSAERPEGSISTLTIQRTEQRDSAMYRCASSPVAAYTDTQYFGPGTRLTVL.